This T cell receptor (beta chain) originates from a study of cytomegalovirus exposure and HLA in healthy donors (dated by TCRdb to the late 2010s). In the study overall: An earlier analysis of 550 to 700 of the donors reported roughly 300 Gb of sequence data and some 120 million unique TCR beta sequences from roughly 180 million T cells. An early release covering about 600 HLA-typed donors comprised about 300 gigabases of sequencing data and roughly 86 million unique TCR sequences. Among the approximately 430 genotyped donors, more than 70% belonged to the genetic ancestry cluster associated with self-reported Caucasian donors. The study was designed to test whether signatures of past pathogen exposure could be identified by cataloging public T cell receptors. Using immunosequencing, the study profiled T cell repertoires from roughly 650 subjects and related those repertoires to cytomegalovirus serostatus. A separate validation cohort of roughly 110 different subjects was used in addition to the roughly 620-subject first cohort. To predict cytomegalovirus infection status, the study brought together high-throughput TCR immunosequencing, statistical association of individual TCRs with disease status, and machine learning. To study patterns of TCR occurrence, a later analysis re-analyzed previously published TCR beta repertoires from under 750 donors and added high-resolution HLA genotyping. Rather than drawing on any new phenotypic data, the later analysis identified candidate immune exposures from TCR beta sequences and the way those sequences occurred across donors. In an earlier analysis of roughly 580 of the donors, high-throughput TCR beta sequencing was used to judge whether each TCR beta V gene segment behaved as functional or pseudogenic. Donor age, sex, ethnicity and CMV serostatus were compiled together with the repertoire data. A later genetic analysis took genome-wide SNP genotypes for about three fifths of the roughly 670 donors and used that subset as a discovery cohort. All discovery cohort repertoires had been generated using a single sequencing platform. HLA typing included class I and class II loci at four-digit resolution. Typing coverage varied by locus: about 620-640 donors for A, B, C, DRB1 and DQB1; 500 to 550 for DQA1; some 610 for DPA1; approximately 470 for DPB1. A handful of DR-DQ haplotypes were handled as single units for association and clustering because linkage in the cohort was strong. Among almost 400 genotyped donors of the cohort, an average of around 240,000 unique TCR beta nucleotide sequences were sequenced per donor, roughly 18% of them non-productive.

Overall results and qualifications from the work: The classifier was reported to diagnose cytomegalovirus status with high specificity and sensitivity in both the original cohort and the validation cohort. In a later analysis, TCR association rates were found to vary across HLA loci, with the most associated TCRs seen for DRB1 alleles and the fewest for HLA-C alleles. A further reported finding was that TCR beta sequences accurately predicted the HLA-A and HLA-B alleles for most subjects in the first cohort. A later analysis found that HLA-associated TCR beta chains were more clonally expanded and had lower generation probabilities than equally common non-associated chains. In this cohort, only TCR beta chains were sequenced, and detectable features were limited by the absence of alpha or paired-chain data. The sequencing pipeline was judged likely to have produced a cluster of highly shared sequence variants as a technical artifact. An earlier analysis of roughly 570 of the donors showed that most TCR beta V segments appeared in productive rearrangements either about 90% or about 30% of the time, which broadly matched IMGT annotations. In the study, approximately 150 TCR beta chains were listed as associated with cytomegalovirus. A later analysis associated about 17,000 TCR beta sequences with specific HLA alleles at a false discovery rate of 0.05. The only immune exposure information available for the cohort was CMV serostatus. When HLA alleles, especially DR and DQ, strongly co-occurred, attributing TCR associations to individual alleles was difficult. Compared with the approximately 600-donor mean, donors in an Asian-associated ancestry cluster had fewer N-insertions in productive TCRs, according to a later genetic analysis. Most TCR sequences were observed very rarely across donors, whereas some public TCRs were present in many individuals. Because HLA typing was unavailable for some donors at each locus, only the typed subset was used in association tests. In vitro tests confirmed that a few of the cytomegalovirus-associated TCR beta chains recognize cytomegalovirus antigens. Roughly uniform sequencing depth across donors was assumed in presence/absence analyses, although this assumption may not hold. A later genetic analysis associated a missense DCLRE1C variant with V-gene and J-gene trimming of TCR beta chains, and an independent cohort replicated the association. The earlier analysis of about 600 of the donors excluded 15 to 20 rarely observed V segments, including chromosome 9 orphons, because counts were too low. According to a later analysis, parvovirus B19, influenza, CMV and Epstein-Barr virus appeared linked to several top co-occurrence clusters. A later analysis found that most CMV-associated TCR beta chains appeared HLA-restricted, with HLA associations seemingly driven largely by CMV exposure. Correlated functional status among segregating V segments might be attributable to linkage disequilibrium, but an unknown experimental factor could not be ruled out. It was suggested by the authors that the approach could potentially be generalized to other disease states and immunological phenotypes.

The cohort comprised fewer than 750 healthy bone marrow donors. All cohort members were sampled while nominally healthy, although unrecorded immune exposures were likely present. The donor was CMV seronegative and belonged to the group of under 400 seronegative cohort members. Each donor provided a peripheral blood sample, and peripheral blood mononuclear cells were used for TCR beta sequencing. Genomic DNA was extracted from the blood cell samples with the Qiagen DNeasy Blood Extraction Kit. The method behind the library was the immunoSEQ multiplex PCR assay. For the multiplex PCR, a mixture combining 60 forward primers for TCR Vbeta segments and 13 reverse primers for TCR Jbeta segments was used. Amplification of the CDR3 region of rearranged TCR beta genes was performed with a multiplex PCR assay on genomic DNA. On the Illumina HiSeq System, the amplified TCR beta libraries were sequenced as 87-base-pair reads. In the paper's pipeline: A later analysis counted approximately 76 million unique TCR beta chains across the 666 repertoires, and around 12 million of these chains were shared by at least two donors. Raw reads were error-corrected and collapsed into unique sequences by a nearest-neighbor algorithm in which closely related sequences were merged to remove PCR and sequencing errors. CDR3 sequences were aligned to IMGT reference sequences to assign V, D and J gene segments. For a sequence to be retained, at least a six-nucleotide match to both a V gene segment and a J gene segment was required. Rearrangements were called productive when the CDR3 lacked stop codons and stayed in frame with V and J; all others were non-productive. CDR3 was defined by IMGT convention, running from the second conserved V-encoded cysteine to the conserved J-encoded phenylalanine. The earlier analysis of some 540 of the donors excluded any sequence lacking an unambiguous match to a single V gene segment. An earlier analysis of fewer than 750 of the donors called V segments functional above 56.7% productive rearrangements and segregating when the between-donor standard deviation exceeded 5%. To diagnose cytomegalovirus status from the catalog of TCR beta chain sequences, a statistical classification framework was built. In a later analysis, V and J genes were assigned by comparing TCR nucleotide sequences against IMGT/GENE-DB human TR gene sequences. A later analysis assigned CDR3 sequences and most-parsimonious VDJ recombination scenarios with the TCRdist pipeline. In a later analysis, each TCR beta chain was defined by its CDR3 amino acid sequence together with its V-gene family, and reads without a unique V-gene family were excluded. As a way to deal with suspected cross-contamination and a sequencing artifact, a later analysis dropped roughly 620 nucleotide sequences that were highly shared and had low generation probability. In a later analysis, a clonal expansion index was calculated for each public chain from normalized within-repertoire ranks of inferred template counts. Generation probabilities in a later analysis came from a VDJ recombination model fitted to out-of-frame rearrangements, and those results were checked against IGoR. In a later analysis, hypergeometric tests were used to score TCR-TCR, TCR-HLA and TCR-CMV co-occurrence, with a repertoire-size bias correction applied to TCR pairs. To estimate false discovery rates, a later analysis permuted the HLA or CMV assignments 20 times. A later analysis grouped co-occurring TCRs with DBSCAN, adding TCRdist sequence similarity when clustering within HLA-allele-positive subsets. Repertoires with fewer than 30,000 or more than 120,000 public chains were left out of co-occurrence clustering, as were five repertoires with anomalous nucleotide sharing. The source is immuneACCESS, and TCRdb retained only in-frame sequences with V and J called. Part of the clones is not carried over; for the studies checked, unresolved V genes explain less than half of this, and the remainder is unexplained. V and J calls and clone size come straight from that table; D and trimming were deduced from the DNA. The sample table shows some 160,000 clones, and roughly 10% are seen once. Of the sample, 1.5% to 2% is held by the ten largest clones.

This clone was seen more than once but under ten times. What this receptor recognizes is not known. No base quality information exists; no much larger clone differs at one position. Sequenced input: PBMCs. The receptor comes from a male donor in good health and CMV-seronegative.

The encoded CDR3 is CASKRLDTEGTDTQYF. The sequenced DNA is TGCGCCAGCAAAAGGCTCGACACGGAGGGCACAGATACGCAGTATTTT. The chain links TRBV5-1 with TRBJ2-3; a tentative D match to TRBD2 spans 5 bases. The trim is 6 bases for V and 1 base for J, with a gap of 18 bases between the germline ends. Reading from cysteine to phenylalanine, the CDR3 counts 16 amino acids. Kept here is only the CDR3 DNA, which spans 48 bases and is read in frame from base 1. Per the germline V gene, SGHRS is the CDR1 and YFSETQ is the CDR2.